This T cell receptor (beta chain) was sequenced in a study of early stage breast cancer tumors. Across the study: ER+/PR+/HER2- status applied to about 70% of the 16 invasive breast tumors. Average read coverage per sample was roughly 9.7-fold.

Using immunoSEQ multiplex PCR, the repertoire was profiled, and TCRdb retains in-frame clones only, with some absent. The sample yields some 6,000 clones, around three quarters seen once. V gave up 0 bases and J gave up 3 bases, with 10 bases separating them. The CDR3 runs 15 residues. Germline CDR1 SGHRS, CDR2 YFSETQ. The receptor comes from an older person with breast cancer. J is TRBJ1-5 and V is TRBV5-1, with D unresolved. The sample was normal breast tissue next to the tumor. The CDR3 here is CASSLDRGDNQPQHF. The CDR3 DNA reads TGCGCCAGCAGCTTGGATCGCGGGGACAATCAGCCCCAGCATTTT.